The source of this TCR beta chain is a study of T-cell reconstitution after alpha-beta-depleted transplantation in children. This CDR3 contains 15 residues. Germline lookup yields CDR1 SGHKS and CDR2 YYEKEE (reference sequence). Trimming removed 4 bases from V and 5 bases from J, with 18 bases in between. A few counts support this clonotype. What it recognizes is unknown. Study findings and constraints: The study traced high day-60 TCRbeta diversity in some patients to surviving recipient T cells and thymic progenitors. The study reportedly traced alpha-beta T cells about two months after transplant to several hundred expanded graft clones. Among T cells one year after transplant, newly produced cells accounted for most counts and diversity.

TCRbeta library construction was performed incorporating unique molecular identifiers. One entry per CDR3 protein results from TCRdb running MiXCR on the PCR reads. This sample has fewer than 350,000 distinct CDR3 sequences, with roughly 8.2% found just once. This specimen was peripheral blood, taken 360 days after TCRalphabeta/CD19-depleted stem cell transplant. The gene calls are TRBV5-5 and TRBJ2-5, with D possibly being TRBD1 or TRBD2 (5 bases each). The source is a female patient aged 2-9 years who had a stem cell transplant for Fanconi anemia, so the T cells may come from the graft donor. In nucleotides, the CDR3 is TGTGCCAGCAGCAACGTAGTGGGGGAAGGCGAGACCCAGTACTTC. Translated: CASSNVVGEGETQYF.